These T cell receptor beta chains were read from a single sample in a study of OX40 agonist ivuxolimab in advanced cancers. TCRdb's copy holds only in-frame clones and misses some; the assay was immunoSEQ multiplex PCR. The sample gives 60,000 to 85,000 clones, roughly 83% of which show up once; over 1.3% is in the top ten. The sequences come from CD4+ or CD8+ T cells sorted from blood, collected in a trial of the OX40 agonist ivuxolimab. The receptors come from an adult with an advanced solid tumor such as melanoma, head and neck, liver or kidney cancer. The CDR3 runs from the conserved cysteine through the conserved F or W. D genes are given only for firm matches. Clone size, where shown, is once, few, many, or a class for clones that have expanded.

CDR3: CASSQQGAYEQYF
DNA: TGTGCCAGCAGCCAACAGGGGGCCTACGAGCAGTACTTC
J: TRBJ2-7
size: NA
V: TRBV5-5
D: TRBD1

CDR3: CASRPRGNTEAFF
DNA: TGTGCCAGCAGGCCACGGGGTAACACTGAAGCTTTCTTT
J: TRBJ1-1
size: NA
V: TRBV6-1
D: NA

CDR3: CASSLAVRTAPPNEKLFF
DNA: TGCGCCAGCAGCTTGGCAGTGAGGACAGCCCCGCCTAATGAAAAACTGTTTTTT
J: TRBJ1-4
size: NA
V: TRBV5-1
D: NA

CDR3: CASSPTPGAASYEQYF
DNA: TGTGCCAGCAGCCCCACCCCGGGGGCTGCCTCCTACGAGCAGTACTTC
J: TRBJ2-7
size: NA
V: TRBV7-2
D: NA

CDR3: CASSVVSEGQNSNYGYTF
DNA: TGTGCCAGCAGCGTAGTGTCGGAGGGACAGAATTCCAACTATGGCTACACCTTC
J: TRBJ1-2
size: NA
V: TRBV9
D: TRBD1

CDR3: CASRGDTPNQPQHF
DNA: TGTGCCAGCAGGGGAGACACTCCGAATCAGCCCCAGCATTTT
J: TRBJ1-5
size: NA
V: TRBV6-5
D: NA

CDR3: CASSLGAGGHLNYGYTF
DNA: TGTGCCAGCAGCCTAGGGGCCGGCGGCCACCTTAACTATGGCTACACCTTC
J: TRBJ1-2
size: NA
V: TRBV7-8
D: NA

CDR3: CASSPGPGDNEKLFF
DNA: TGTGCCAGCAGCCCGGGCCCGGGAGATAATGAAAAACTGTTTTTT
J: TRBJ1-4
size: NA
V: TRBV5-6
D: NA

CDR3: CASIGDPGGSPLHF
DNA: TGTGCCAGCATAGGGGACCCGGGGGGATCACCCCTCCACTTT
J: TRBJ1-6
size: NA
V: TRBV6-1
D: NA

CDR3: CASSYYSLGFYTF
DNA: TGTGCCAGCAGCTATTATAGTCTCGGTTTCTACACCTTC
J: TRBJ1-2
size: NA
V: TRBV21-1
D: NA

CDR3: CASSPPRIEQFF
DNA: TGTGCCAGCTCACCACCGCGGATTGAGCAGTTCTTC
J: TRBJ2-1
size: NA
V: TRBV18
D: NA

CDR3: CASSPGRANYGYTF
DNA: TGTGCCAGCTCACCAGGCAGAGCTAACTATGGCTACACCTTC
J: TRBJ1-2
size: NA
V: TRBV18
D: NA

CDR3: CATNREGGTDTQYF
DNA: TGTGCCACCAATAGGGAGGGAGGGACAGATACGCAGTATTTT
J: TRBJ2-3
size: NA
V: TRBV19
D: TRBD2

CDR3: CASSSPGAGGTRTQYF
DNA: TGTGCCAGCAGTTCCCCAGGGGCGGGGGGCACTCGGACCCAGTACTTC
J: TRBJ2-5
size: once
V: TRBV28
D: TRBD2

CDR3: CASSSGQESSGNTIYF
DNA: TGCGCCAGCAGCTCCGGACAGGAGAGCTCTGGAAACACCATATATTTT
J: TRBJ1-3
size: NA
V: TRBV5-1
D: TRBD1

CDR3: CASSWGQKETQYF
DNA: TGTGCCAGCAGCTGGGGACAGAAAGAGACCCAGTACTTC
J: TRBJ2-5
size: NA
V: TRBV7-2
D: TRBD1

CDR3: CASSPPAGRVTDTQYF
DNA: TGTGCCAGCAGCCCCCCCGCGGGGCGGGTCACAGATACGCAGTATTTT
J: TRBJ2-3
size: once
V: TRBV13
D: NA

CDR3: CASSLWAGQETQYF
DNA: TGTGCCAGCAGCTTATGGGCGGGGCAAGAGACCCAGTACTTC
J: TRBJ2-5
size: NA
V: TRBV7-2
D: NA

CDR3: CASSQGEGNTEAFF
DNA: TGTGCCAGCAGCCAGGGGGAGGGGAACACTGAAGCTTTCTTT
J: TRBJ1-1
size: once
V: TRBV7-8
D: TRBD1

CDR3: CAWGAGFDSPLHF
DNA: TGTGCCTGGGGCGCAGGGTTCGATTCACCCCTCCACTTT
J: TRBJ1-6
size: few
V: TRBV30
D: NA

CDR3: CASSRGDTGELFF
DNA: TGTGCCTCTAGCAGGGGGGACACCGGGGAGCTGTTTTTT
J: TRBJ2-2
size: NA
V: TRBV7-2
D: NA

CDR3: CASSLRGTSNTEAFF
DNA: TGTGCCAGCAGCTTACGCGGGACATCGAACACTGAAGCTTTCTTT
J: TRBJ1-1
size: NA
V: TRBV7-6
D: NA

CDR3: CASSPQGYSFNEQFF
DNA: TGTGCCAGCAGCCCTCAGGGGTACTCATTCAATGAGCAGTTCTTC
J: TRBJ2-1
size: NA
V: TRBV7-9
D: NA

CDR3: CASSQRAGTIYF
DNA: TGTGCCAGTAGCCAAAGGGCGGGCACCATATATTTT
J: TRBJ1-3
size: NA
V: TRBV19
D: NA

CDR3: CASSIDPPGPVLNTEAFF
DNA: TGTGCCAGTAGTATAGATCCCCCCGGACCCGTTTTGAACACTGAAGCTTTCTTT
J: TRBJ1-1
size: NA
V: TRBV19
D: NA

CDR3: CASSLATTDSYGYTF
DNA: TGCGCCAGCAGCTTGGCGACGACGGACTCCTATGGCTACACCTTC
J: TRBJ1-2
size: once
V: TRBV5-1
D: NA

CDR3: CASSSLLAGVGGIQYF
DNA: TGTGCCAGCAGCTCCTTACTAGCGGGGGTAGGGGGCATTCAGTACTTC
J: TRBJ2-4
size: NA
V: TRBV5-6
D: TRBD2

CDR3: CASVRGQGGVNTEAFF
DNA: TGCGCCAGCGTCAGGGGCCAAGGGGGCGTGAACACTGAAGCTTTCTTT
J: TRBJ1-1
size: NA
V: TRBV5-1
D: TRBD1

CDR3: CASIGQGRHEQYF
DNA: TGTGCCAGCATCGGGCAGGGTCGCCACGAGCAGTACTTC
J: TRBJ2-7
size: NA
V: TRBV28
D: NA

CDR3: CASSQKFGGTDYEQYF
DNA: TGTGCCAGCAGCCAAAAATTCGGCGGGACAGACTACGAGCAGTACTTC
J: TRBJ2-7
size: NA
V: TRBV28
D: NA

CDR3: CASSFRGQGSTGELFF
DNA: TGTGCCAGCAGTTTCCGTGGACAGGGAAGCACCGGGGAGCTGTTTTTT
J: TRBJ2-2
size: NA
V: TRBV27
D: TRBD1

CDR3: CASSEFRAADTEAFF
DNA: TGTGCCAGCAGTGAATTCAGGGCCGCGGACACTGAAGCTTTCTTT
J: TRBJ1-1
size: NA
V: TRBV6-1
D: NA

CDR3: CASSLSPREVWGYTF
DNA: TGTGCCAGCAGCTTATCCCCCCGGGAAGTTTGGGGCTACACCTTC
J: TRBJ1-2
size: NA
V: TRBV7-2
D: NA

CDR3: CASRPEGQGIQEKLFF
DNA: TGTGCCAGTCGCCCCGAGGGGCAGGGCATTCAGGAAAAACTGTTTTTT
J: TRBJ1-4
size: NA
V: TRBV19
D: NA

CDR3: CASSYGDRGYGYTF
DNA: TGTGCCAGCAGTTACGGGGACAGGGGCTATGGCTACACCTTC
J: TRBJ1-2
size: NA
V: TRBV6-5
D: TRBD1

CDR3: CASRVGQLTEAFF
DNA: TGTGCCAGCAGGGTTGGACAGCTCACTGAAGCTTTCTTT
J: TRBJ1-1
size: NA
V: TRBV5-4
D: NA

CDR3: CAWNPDHTGELFF
DNA: TGTGCCTGGAATCCGGACCACACCGGGGAGCTGTTTTTT
J: TRBJ2-2
size: NA
V: TRBV30
D: NA

CDR3: CASRERRSDTQYF
DNA: TGTGCCAGTAGGGAACGCCGCAGCGATACGCAGTATTTT
J: TRBJ2-3
size: NA
V: TRBV19
D: NA